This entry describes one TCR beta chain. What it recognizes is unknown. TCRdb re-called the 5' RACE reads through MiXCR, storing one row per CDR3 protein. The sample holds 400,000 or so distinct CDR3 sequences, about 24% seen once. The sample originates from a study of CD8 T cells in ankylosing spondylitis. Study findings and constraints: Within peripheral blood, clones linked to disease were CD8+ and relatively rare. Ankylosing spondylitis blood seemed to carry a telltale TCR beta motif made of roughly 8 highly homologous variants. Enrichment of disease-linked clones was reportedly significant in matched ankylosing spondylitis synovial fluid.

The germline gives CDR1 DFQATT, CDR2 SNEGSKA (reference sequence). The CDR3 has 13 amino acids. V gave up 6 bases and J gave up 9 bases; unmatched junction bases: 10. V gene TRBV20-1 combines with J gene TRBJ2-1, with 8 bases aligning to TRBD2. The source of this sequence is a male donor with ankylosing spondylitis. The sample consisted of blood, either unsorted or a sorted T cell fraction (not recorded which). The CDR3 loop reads CSALVGRAREQFF. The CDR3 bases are TGCAGTGCCCTTGTCGGGAGGGCCCGTGAGCAGTTCTTC.